Included here is one T cell receptor (beta chain) sequence, with context. Its antigen is currently unknown. The sample comes from a study of cytomegalovirus exposure and HLA in healthy donors. The trim removed 4 bases at V and 0 bases at J, leaving 4 bases unmatched. Germline V lookup: CDR1 SQVTM, CDR2 ANQGSEA. The CDR3 loop spans 16 amino acids. The study's findings and limits: Clonal expansion was found to be greater in HLA-associated TCR beta chains than in equally common others in a later analysis.

Primers included in the PCR were 60 Vbeta and 13 Jbeta primers. Data came from immunoSEQ multiplex PCR; TCRdb stores just in-frame clones and leaves some out. The table has roughly 180,000 clones, roughly 84% seen once. This receptor was obtained from a boy aged 2 to 9 in good health and CMV-seronegative. Sequenced: PBMCs. The chain links TRBV29-1 to TRBJ2-3; 13 positions match TRBD2. The CDR3, as DNA: TGCAGCGTTGCAGCGACTAGCGGGGGGAGCACAGATACGCAGTATTTT. Translating gives CSVAATSGGSTDTQYF.